The T cell receptor (beta chain) under discussion was sequenced for a study of T cell changes during pregnancy in multiple sclerosis. The method was immunoSEQ multiplex PCR; TCRdb's version includes in-frame clones alone and lacks a portion of them. The sample carries around 110,000 clones, more than 85% recorded once. The CDR3 sequence is 13 residues long. Per germline, CDR1 SQVTM and CDR2 ANQGSEA. V was pared by 4 bases and J by 8 bases, with 11 bases of the junction left unmatched. This chain links TRBV29-1 with TRBJ2-7; 7 bases fit TRBD1. The sequencing here drew on peripheral blood, taken in the third trimester of pregnancy. This TCR was sampled from a female donor with multiple sclerosis, enrolled in a pregnancy study. CDR3: CSVAEGAREQQYF. CDR3 in DNA: TGCAGCGTTGCTGAGGGGGCGAGGGAGCAGCAGTACTTC.